Listed below are T cell receptor beta chains from one sample, sequenced in a study of T cells after yellow fever vaccination. TCRdb re-derived calls from the 5' RACE reads in MiXCR, one entry per CDR3 protein. The sample yields 150,000 to 200,000 distinct CDR3 sequences, over 7% seen once. The sequencing used CD8+ T cells sorted from PBMCs, collected 45 days after the yellow fever booster vaccination. The receptors derive from a young man who received the YFV17D yellow fever vaccine. Each CDR3 is given with its conserved first and last residue. The D gene is left open where the match is weak. Some rows have no size entry. The others give once, few or many, or a class for an expanded clone.

CDR3 length	D gene	V gene	J gene	clone size	CDR3 DNA	CDR3 protein
14	TRBD1	TRBV5-4	TRBJ1-4	few	TGTGCCAGCAGCCTTCAGGGGGCAAATGAAAAACTGTTTTTT	CASSLQGANEKLFF
14	NA	TRBV7-2	TRBJ1-2	NA	TGTGCCAGCGCGGGGGGGGCAATGAGCTATGGCTACACCTTC	CASAGGAMSYGYTF
14	NA	TRBV4-1	TRBJ2-3	few	TGCGCCAGCAGCCAGGGATCCCTCACAGATACGCAGTATTTT	CASSQGSLTDTQYF
16	NA	TRBV4-3	TRBJ1-4	few	TGCGCCAGCAGCCAGGACTGGGGAAGGACTAATGAAAAACTGTTTTTT	CASSQDWGRTNEKLFF
15	TRBD1	TRBV20-1	TRBJ1-1	NA	TGCAGTGCTAGAGGACGGACAGGGAAGAACACTGAAGCTTTCTTT	CSARGRTGKNTEAFF
17	TRBD2	TRBV4-3	TRBJ2-1	many	TGCGCCAGCAGCCAAGATGCCCCTGGCGGGGGGGTCTATGAGCAGTTCTTC	CASSQDAPGGGVYEQFF
15	NA	TRBV5-1	TRBJ2-4	many	TGCGCCAGCAGCTTGAGTTGGGGGGGCGGAAACATTCAGTACTTC	CASSLSWGGGNIQYF
15	TRBD1	TRBV7-2	TRBJ1-3	NA	TGTGCCAGCAGCTTGCGACAGGGAGTTGGAAACACCATATATTTT	CASSLRQGVGNTIYF
16	TRBD1	TRBV6-5	TRBJ2-5	few	TGTGCCAGCAGTTACGGGGCAGGGGGTGCTGAGGAGACCCAGTACTTC	CASSYGAGGAEETQYF
18	TRBD1	TRBV4-1	TRBJ2-5	NA	TGCGCCAGCAGCCAAGTCCCCGGCGGGACAGGGCGCGAGGAGACCCAGTACTTC	CASSQVPGGTGREETQYF
17	NA	TRBV4-1	TRBJ1-1	many	TGCGCCAGCAGCCAAGGGCCAGGGAGGGGGTCTTACACTGAAGCTTTCTTT	CASSQGPGRGSYTEAFF